This record looks at one T cell receptor beta chain sequence and its context. Its antigen is currently not known. No much larger clonotype is one base removed from it; base qualities were not supplied. The data belong to a study of T cell responses to AZD1222 COVID-19 vaccine listed by TCRdb under 2021. As for the study more broadly: TCR sequencing was performed for 233 trial participants, of whom about 200 were given two doses of AZD1222 and around 25 were given two doses of MenACWY control vaccine. Trial participants were enrolled into age subgroups of 18-55, 56-69 and 70-plus years, which contained approximately 150, 30 and 60 TCR-sequenced participants, respectively. General conclusions and limits of the study: Because no day 14 peak-response samples were available, repertoires were characterized only after the peak T cell response. Vaccine-associated CD4 TCRs spanned the whole spike protein, with dominant responses in regions 160-218 and 743-854. Participants were mostly white British, with more females than males. The authors suggested clonal diversity may have been underestimated. After two AZD1222 doses, spike-specific TCR breadth and depth were significantly higher than at day 0 and than in MenACWY recipients. Conclusions about previously exposed vaccinees are limited, since just 5 to 7 AZD1222 recipients were seropositive for SARS-CoV-2 at baseline. Nearly half of unique spike-specific TCRs reportedly recognized epitopes outside regions mutated in the B.1.351 and B.1.1.7 variants. The 56-69-year group was small, and its depth increase did not reach significance, likely because of low power.

The CDR3 regions of human TCRbeta chains were subjected to immunosequencing. Concerning the study's data processing: Repertoire TCRs were checked for matches against a reference library of SARS-CoV-2-specific TCRs that had been generated using the MIRA antigen-specificity platform. Breadth meant the fraction of unique TCRs that were SARS-CoV-2-associated, whereas depth meant the fraction of total T cells that were SARS-CoV-2-associated. Using the MIRA data, every spike-specific TCR was mapped to the spike region that the TCR reacted to and assigned to either a CD4 or a CD8 class. Log10-transformed breadth and depth values were compared by one-way ANOVA with Sidak's multiple comparisons tests. This is the immuneACCESS table as TCRdb keeps it, with only in-frame sequences that have V and J called. A part of the clones is gone; compared with another copy, unresolved V genes explain less than half, and the rest is unexplained. For V, J and clone size, that table is used; D and trimming come from the DNA. Present in this sample are about 150,000 clones, around 90% of which were seen just once. Together, the top ten hold approximately 3% of the sample.

What this sample's time point label stands for: about 28 days (+/-7) after the second vaccine dose. AZD1222 recipients with second doses at about 4 weeks or about 12 weeks were pooled, because spike-specific TCR depth and breadth did not differ between schedules. Vaccinee samples came from UK trials COV001 and COV002, including a single-blind randomized controlled phase 2/3 trial of AZD1222 (ChAdOx1 nCoV-19) in healthy adults. For TCRbeta chain sequencing, PBMC samples were collected from trial participants at day 0 and at day 28 after the second dose. The material sequenced was peripheral blood, taken 28 days after the second AZD1222 dose. This sequence originates from an adult who received the AZD1222 COVID-19 vaccine.

The CDR3 has the sequence CASGDPNTYGYTF. The nucleotide sequence is given as TGTGCCAGTGGAGATCCGAATACCTATGGCTACACCTTC. Rearrangement joined TRBV2 to TRBJ1-2; the D segment cannot be called with confidence. The germline V gene sets CDR1 to SNHLY and CDR2 to FYNNEI. The CDR3 runs 13 residues from the cysteine to the phenylalanine. Kept here is only the CDR3 DNA, which spans 39 bases and is read in frame from base 1. V and J are truncated by 9 bases and 4 bases respectively, leaving an intervening sequence of 15 bases.